This TCR beta chain was captured in a study of cytomegalovirus exposure and HLA in healthy donors. The PCR had 60 Vbeta and 13 Jbeta primers. The data were produced by immunoSEQ multiplex PCR, yet TCRdb's version contains in-frame clones alone and is incomplete. The sample holds about 80,000 clones, roughly 80% seen once. V dropped 6 bases and J dropped 1 base, with 13 bases sitting between them. This CDR3 is built from 15 residues. Germline CDR1 LNHDA, CDR2 SQIVND (reference sequence). The sample taken for sequencing was PBMCs. The chain uses TRBV19 and TRBJ1-3; possible D gene TRBD1, 6 bases. The source is a woman aged 45-59 years in good health and CMV-seropositive. In DNA form, the CDR3 reads TGTGCCAGTAGGTTGACAGGAGAGTCTGGAAACACCATATATTTT. It translates to CASRLTGESGNTIYF.